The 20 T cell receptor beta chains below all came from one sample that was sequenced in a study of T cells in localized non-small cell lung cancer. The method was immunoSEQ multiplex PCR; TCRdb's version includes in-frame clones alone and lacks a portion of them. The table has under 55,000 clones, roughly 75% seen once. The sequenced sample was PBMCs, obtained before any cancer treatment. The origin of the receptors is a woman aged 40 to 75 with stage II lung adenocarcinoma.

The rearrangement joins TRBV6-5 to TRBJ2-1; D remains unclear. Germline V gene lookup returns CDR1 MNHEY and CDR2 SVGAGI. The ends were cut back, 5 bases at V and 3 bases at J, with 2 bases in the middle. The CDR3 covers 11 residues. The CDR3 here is CASSLYNEQFF. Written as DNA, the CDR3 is TGTGCCAGCAGTCTCTACAATGAGCAGTTCTTC.

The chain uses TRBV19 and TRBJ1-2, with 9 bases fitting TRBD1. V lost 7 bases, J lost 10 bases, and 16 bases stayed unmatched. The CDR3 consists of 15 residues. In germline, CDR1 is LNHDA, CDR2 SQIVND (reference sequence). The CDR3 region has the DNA TGTGCCAGTACCCCCATGATTGGACAGGGGAAAGCCTACACCTTC. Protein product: CASTPMIGQGKAYTF.

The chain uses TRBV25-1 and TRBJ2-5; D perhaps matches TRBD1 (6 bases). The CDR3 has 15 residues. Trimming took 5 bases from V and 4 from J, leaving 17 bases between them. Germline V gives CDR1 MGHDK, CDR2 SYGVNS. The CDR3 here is CASSKETGEGETQYF. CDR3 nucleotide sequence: TGTGCCAGCAGTAAAGAGACAGGAGAAGGAGAGACCCAGTACTTC.

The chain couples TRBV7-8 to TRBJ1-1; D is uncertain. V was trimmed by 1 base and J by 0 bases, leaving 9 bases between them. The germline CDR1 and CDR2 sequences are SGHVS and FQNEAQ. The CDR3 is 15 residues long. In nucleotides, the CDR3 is TGTGCCAGCAGCTTAGGTCCAGGCTTGAACACTGAAGCTTTCTTT. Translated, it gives CASSLGPGLNTEAFF.

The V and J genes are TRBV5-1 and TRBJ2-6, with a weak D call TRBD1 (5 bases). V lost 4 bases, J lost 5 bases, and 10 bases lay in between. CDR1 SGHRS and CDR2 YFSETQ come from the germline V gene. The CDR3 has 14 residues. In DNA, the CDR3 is TGCGCCAGCAGCACAGGTGTATGGGCCAACGTCCTGACTTTC. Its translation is CASSTGVWANVLTF.

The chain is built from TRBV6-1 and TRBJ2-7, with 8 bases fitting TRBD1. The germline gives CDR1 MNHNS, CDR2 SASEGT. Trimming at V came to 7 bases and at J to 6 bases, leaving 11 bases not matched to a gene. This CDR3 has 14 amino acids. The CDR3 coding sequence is TGTGCCAGCAACCTGACAGGGGAAAAGCTCGAGCAGTACTTC. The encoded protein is CASNLTGEKLEQYF.

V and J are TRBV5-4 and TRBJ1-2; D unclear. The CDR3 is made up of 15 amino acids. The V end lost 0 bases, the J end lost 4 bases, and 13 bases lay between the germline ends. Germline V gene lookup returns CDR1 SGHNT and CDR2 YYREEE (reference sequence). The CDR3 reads CASSLDSLYLYGYTF. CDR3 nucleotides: TGTGCCAGCAGCTTGGACAGCCTCTATCTCTATGGCTACACCTTC.

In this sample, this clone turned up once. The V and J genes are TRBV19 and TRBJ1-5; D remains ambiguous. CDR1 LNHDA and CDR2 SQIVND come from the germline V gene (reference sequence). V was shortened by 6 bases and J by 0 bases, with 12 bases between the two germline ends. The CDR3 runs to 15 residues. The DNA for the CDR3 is TGTGCCAGTAGCCCCGGGATGCATAGCAATCAGCCCCAGCATTTT. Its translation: CASSPGMHSNQPQHF.

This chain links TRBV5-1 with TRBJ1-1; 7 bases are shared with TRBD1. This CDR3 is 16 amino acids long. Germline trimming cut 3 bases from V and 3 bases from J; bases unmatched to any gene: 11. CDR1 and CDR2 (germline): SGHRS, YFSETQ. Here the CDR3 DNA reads TGCGCCAGCAGCTCGGGACAGATTTTTTGGGACACTGAAGCTTTCTTT. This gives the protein CASSSGQIFWDTEAFF.

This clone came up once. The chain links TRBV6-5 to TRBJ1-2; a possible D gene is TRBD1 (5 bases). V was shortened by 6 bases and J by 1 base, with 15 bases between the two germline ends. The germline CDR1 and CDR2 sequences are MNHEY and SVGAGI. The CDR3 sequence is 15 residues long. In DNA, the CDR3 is TGTGCCAGCAGCCGGAAGGGGAAGGTTAACTATGGCTACACCTTC. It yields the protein CASSRKGKVNYGYTF.

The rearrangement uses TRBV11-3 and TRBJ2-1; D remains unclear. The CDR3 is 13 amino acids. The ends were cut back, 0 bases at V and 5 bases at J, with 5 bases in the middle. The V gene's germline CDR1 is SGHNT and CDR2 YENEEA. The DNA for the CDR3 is TGTGCCAGCAGCTTAGAGGCGGACAATGAGCAGTTCTTC. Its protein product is CASSLEADNEQFF.

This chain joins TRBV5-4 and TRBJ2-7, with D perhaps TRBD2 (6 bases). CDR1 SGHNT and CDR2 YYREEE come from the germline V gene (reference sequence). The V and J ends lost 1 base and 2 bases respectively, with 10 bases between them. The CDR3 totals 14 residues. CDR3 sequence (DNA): TGTGCCAGCAGCTTGTCGGGGGTGACCTACGAGCAGTACTTC. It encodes CASSLSGVTYEQYF.

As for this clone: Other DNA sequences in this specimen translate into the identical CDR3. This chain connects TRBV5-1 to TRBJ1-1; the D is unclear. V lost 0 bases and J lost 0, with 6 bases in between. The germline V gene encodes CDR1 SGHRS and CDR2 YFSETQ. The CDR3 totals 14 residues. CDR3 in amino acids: CASSLDGVNTEAFF. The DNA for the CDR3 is TGCGCCAGCAGCTTGGATGGGGTGAACACTGAAGCTTTCTTT.

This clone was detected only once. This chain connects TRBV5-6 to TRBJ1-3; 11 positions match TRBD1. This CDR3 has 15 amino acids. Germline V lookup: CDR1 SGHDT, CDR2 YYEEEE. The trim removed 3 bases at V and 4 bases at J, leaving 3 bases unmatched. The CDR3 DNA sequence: TGTGCCAGCAGCTGGACAGGGGGCCGAGGAAACACCATATATTTT. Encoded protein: CASSWTGGRGNTIYF. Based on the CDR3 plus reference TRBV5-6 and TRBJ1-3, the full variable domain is DAGVTQSPTHLIKTRGQQVTLRCSPKSGHDTVSWYQQALGQGPQFIFQYYEEEERQRGNFPDRFSGHQFPNYSSELNVNALLLGDSALYLCASSWTGGRGNTIYFGEGSWLTVV.

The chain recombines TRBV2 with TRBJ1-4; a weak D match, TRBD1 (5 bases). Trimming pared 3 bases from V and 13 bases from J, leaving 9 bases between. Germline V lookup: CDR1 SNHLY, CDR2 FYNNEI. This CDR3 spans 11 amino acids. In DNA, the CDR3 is TGTGCCAGCAGTGACCCAGGGATACTGTTTTTT. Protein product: CASSDPGILFF.

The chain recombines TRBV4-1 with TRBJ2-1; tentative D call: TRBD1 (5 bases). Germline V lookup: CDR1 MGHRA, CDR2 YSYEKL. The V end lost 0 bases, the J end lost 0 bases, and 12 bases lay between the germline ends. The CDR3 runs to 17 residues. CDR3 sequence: CASSQDQGASSYNEQFF. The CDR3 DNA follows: TGCGCCAGCAGCCAAGATCAAGGGGCTAGCTCCTACAATGAGCAGTTCTTC.

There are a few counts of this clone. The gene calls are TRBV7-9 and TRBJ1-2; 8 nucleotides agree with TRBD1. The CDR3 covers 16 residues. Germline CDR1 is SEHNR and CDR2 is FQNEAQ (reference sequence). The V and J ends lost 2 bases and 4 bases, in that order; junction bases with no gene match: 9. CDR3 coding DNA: TGTGCCAGCAGCTTACCCTCCAGGACAGGGCTCTATGGCTACACCTTC. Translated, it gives CASSLPSRTGLYGYTF.

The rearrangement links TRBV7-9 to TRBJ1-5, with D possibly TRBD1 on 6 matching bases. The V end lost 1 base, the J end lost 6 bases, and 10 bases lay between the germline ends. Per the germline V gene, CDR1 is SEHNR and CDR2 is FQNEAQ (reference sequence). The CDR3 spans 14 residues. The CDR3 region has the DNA TGTGCCAGCAGCTTAGGGGGGGCTCCTCAGCCCCAGCATTTT. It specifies CASSLGGAPQPQHF.

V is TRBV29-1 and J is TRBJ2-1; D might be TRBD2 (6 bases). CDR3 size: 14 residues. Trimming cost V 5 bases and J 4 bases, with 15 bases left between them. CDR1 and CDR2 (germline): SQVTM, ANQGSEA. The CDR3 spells CSVLGGTGYNEQFF. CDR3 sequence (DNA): TGCAGCGTTCTTGGGGGGACGGGATACAATGAGCAGTTCTTC.

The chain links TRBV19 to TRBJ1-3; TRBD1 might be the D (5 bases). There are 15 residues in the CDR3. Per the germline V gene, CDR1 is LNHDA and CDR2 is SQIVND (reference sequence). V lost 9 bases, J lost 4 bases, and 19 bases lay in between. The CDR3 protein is CASTRDWGNGNTIYF. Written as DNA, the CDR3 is TGTGCCAGCACCCGTGATTGGGGGAACGGAAACACCATATATTTT.